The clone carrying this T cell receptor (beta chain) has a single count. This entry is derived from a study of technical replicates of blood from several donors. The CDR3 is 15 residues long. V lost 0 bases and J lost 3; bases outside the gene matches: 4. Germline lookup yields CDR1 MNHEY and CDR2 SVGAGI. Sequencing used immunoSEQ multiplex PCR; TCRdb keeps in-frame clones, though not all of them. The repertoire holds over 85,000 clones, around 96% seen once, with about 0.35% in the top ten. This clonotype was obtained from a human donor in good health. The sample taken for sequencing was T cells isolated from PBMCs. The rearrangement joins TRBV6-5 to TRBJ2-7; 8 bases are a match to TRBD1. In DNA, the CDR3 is TGTGCCAGCAGTTACTCCTGGACAGGGTTCTACGAGCAGTACTTC. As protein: CASSYSWTGFYEQYF.